The 15 T cell receptor beta chains listed next were all sequenced from one sample in a study of regulatory dendritic cells for organ transplantation. Method: immunoSEQ multiplex PCR; TCRdb's copy keeps in-frame clones and lacks some. The table has about 20,000 clones, under 80% seen once. Their antigen targets remain unknown. Sorted subsets were CFSE-labeled and cultured approximately 5 days with allogeneic dendritic cells. The sample comprised memory CD4+ T cells from blood cultured with regulatory dendritic cells. Noted subset: CD45RO+ memory T cells. These receptors came from a human donor in good health.

The genes are TRBV18 and TRBJ2-7; tentatively, D is TRBD2 (5 bases). The CDR3 runs 15 residues. Trimming removed 3 bases from V and 5 bases from J, with 17 bases in between. Germline lookup yields CDR1 KGHSH and CDR2 LQKENI. CDR3 sequence: CASSPYTEGIHEQYF. The DNA of the CDR3 is TGTGCCAGCTCACCTTATACAGAGGGTATCCACGAGCAGTACTTC.

This clone was detected only once. The chain employs TRBV6-7 and TRBJ2-5, with a tentative D call TRBD2 (6 bases). TRBV6-7 is an ORF, with its function uncertain. Trimming pared 6 bases from V and 6 bases from J, leaving 29 bases between. The CDR3 is 18 amino acids. The CDR3 region is CASSSALGGRRRGQTQYF. Here the CDR3 DNA reads TGTGCCAGCAGCTCCGCTTTGGGGGGAAGGAGGAGAGGTCAGACCCAGTACTTC.

The rearrangement links TRBV6-6 to TRBJ2-1; TRBD2 agrees at 8 bases. This CDR3 is built from 14 residues. V dropped 3 bases and J dropped 5; count of bases not matched to a gene: 3. Germline V CDR1 and CDR2: MNHNY, SVGAGI (reference sequence). The CDR3 DNA is TGTGCCAGCAGTTATGCCGGGGGGGACAATGAGCAGTTCTTC. As protein: CASSYAGGDNEQFF.

The J gene is TRBJ2-3, the V gene TRBV19; 8 bases agree with TRBD2. V lost 3 bases and J lost 2; bases outside the gene matches: 7. The CDR3 is 16 residues long. Germline V CDR1 and CDR2: LNHDA, SQIVND (reference sequence). The CDR3 bases are TGTGCCAGTAGTATTCCGGGACTAGACTTCACAGATACGCAGTATTTT. Residues: CASSIPGLDFTDTQYF.

This clone was found a few times. The V call is TRBV28, the J call TRBJ1-2; D is possibly TRBD1 (5 bases). Germline-derived CDR1 and CDR2 are MDHEN and SYDVKM. Trimming left V 8 bases short and J 1 base short, with 11 bases between. The length of the CDR3 is 13 residues. CDR3 DNA: TGTGCCAGCCGGGACGCCATTAACTATGGCTACACCTTC. Translation: CASRDAINYGYTF.

The count of this clone is one. The chain uses TRBV27 and TRBJ2-7, with D unclear. The J call could be wrong; TRBJ2-5 is a better fit for the DNA end. This CDR3 contains 13 residues. Germline lookup yields CDR1 MNHEY and CDR2 SMNVEV (reference sequence). The DNA of the CDR3 is TGTGCCAGCAGTTTAGGGGAATCGGAGACCCAGTACTTC. It encodes CASSLGESETQYF.

V and J are TRBV6-5 and TRBJ2-5; the D gene is possibly TRBD2 (6 bases). The CDR3 contains 15 residues. V dropped 7 bases and J dropped 5 bases, with 20 bases sitting between them. Per the germline V gene, CDR1 is MNHEY and CDR2 is SVGAGI. As DNA, the CDR3 is TGTGCCAGCACGCACCGCCCCCGGGGAGGTGAGACCCAGTACTTC. Translation gives CASTHRPRGGETQYF.

The V call is TRBV2, the J call TRBJ2-7, with D perhaps TRBD1 (6 bases). Trimming removed 2 bases at V and 0 bases at J, with 8 bases between. The V gene's germline CDR1 is SNHLY and CDR2 FYNNEI. CDR3 size: 14 residues. The CDR3 DNA sequence: TGTGCCAGCAGTGAACAGGGGAACTCCTACGAGCAGTACTTC. This encodes CASSEQGNSYEQYF.

The chain joins TRBV6-5 to TRBJ2-7, with D possibly called TRBD1 or TRBD2 (5 bases each). The CDR3 is 11 residues long. Trimming shortened V by 5 bases and J by 8 bases, and 10 bases separated the two germline ends. Germline V gene lookup returns CDR1 MNHEY and CDR2 SVGAGI. CDR3 nucleotides: TGTGCCAGCAGTGGACCGGGACAGCAGTACTTC. This encodes CASSGPGQQYF.

The gene calls are TRBV11-3 and TRBJ2-2, with D possibly being TRBD1 (5 bases). In germline, CDR1 is SGHNT, CDR2 YENEEA. V gave up 4 bases and J gave up 0 bases, with 9 bases separating them. The CDR3 runs to 15 residues. CDR3 in amino acids: CASSSTAANTGELFF. The DNA for the CDR3 is TGTGCCAGCAGCTCGACAGCCGCGAACACCGGGGAGCTGTTTTTT.

The genes are TRBV4-3 and TRBJ2-1; weak D call: TRBD1 (5 bases). Germline-derived CDR1 and CDR2 are LGHNA and YSLEER. V was trimmed by 0 bases and J by 2 bases, leaving 8 bases between them. The CDR3 has 15 residues. DNA of the CDR3: TGCGCCAGCAGCCAAGATAAGGGGACCTACAATGAGCAGTTCTTC. Translation gives CASSQDKGTYNEQFF.

The rearrangement uses TRBV14 and TRBJ2-3, with unresolved D. V lost 1 base and J 2 bases, leaving 7 bases between the germline ends. This CDR3 spans 14 amino acids. The germline gives CDR1 SGHDN, CDR2 FVKESK. Here the CDR3 reads CASSQGLYTDTQYF. The CDR3 DNA reads as TGTGCCAGCAGCCAAGGGCTGTACACAGATACGCAGTATTTT.

This chain connects TRBV9 to TRBJ2-3; a possible D gene is TRBD1 (6 bases). Trimming left V 0 bases short and J 6 bases short, with 14 bases between. Germline CDR1 SGDLS, CDR2 YYNGEE. The CDR3 spans 15 residues. As DNA, the CDR3 is TGTGCCAGCAGCGTAGCTCGCAACAGGGCGGATACGCAGTATTTT. It translates to CASSVARNRADTQYF.

This sequence joins TRBV6-5 and TRBJ1-5, with a weak D call TRBD1 (5 bases). The CDR3 totals 15 residues. Trimming pared 5 bases from V and 6 bases from J, leaving 17 bases between. Germline-derived CDR1 and CDR2 are MNHEY and SVGAGI. Here the CDR3 DNA reads TGTGCCAGCAGTACCTACGGACGGGGGTTTCAGCCCCAGCATTTT. This encodes CASSTYGRGFQPQHF.

V is TRBV4-2 and J is TRBJ1-1; 8 bases fit TRBD1. This CDR3 is 16 amino acids long. Germline values: CDR1 LGHNA, CDR2 YNFKEQ. Losses at the gene ends were 4 bases for V and 0 bases for J; bases not matched to a gene: 7. CDR3: CASSPHGQGMNTEAFF. The CDR3 DNA follows: TGTGCCAGCAGCCCGCACGGACAGGGAATGAACACTGAAGCTTTCTTT.